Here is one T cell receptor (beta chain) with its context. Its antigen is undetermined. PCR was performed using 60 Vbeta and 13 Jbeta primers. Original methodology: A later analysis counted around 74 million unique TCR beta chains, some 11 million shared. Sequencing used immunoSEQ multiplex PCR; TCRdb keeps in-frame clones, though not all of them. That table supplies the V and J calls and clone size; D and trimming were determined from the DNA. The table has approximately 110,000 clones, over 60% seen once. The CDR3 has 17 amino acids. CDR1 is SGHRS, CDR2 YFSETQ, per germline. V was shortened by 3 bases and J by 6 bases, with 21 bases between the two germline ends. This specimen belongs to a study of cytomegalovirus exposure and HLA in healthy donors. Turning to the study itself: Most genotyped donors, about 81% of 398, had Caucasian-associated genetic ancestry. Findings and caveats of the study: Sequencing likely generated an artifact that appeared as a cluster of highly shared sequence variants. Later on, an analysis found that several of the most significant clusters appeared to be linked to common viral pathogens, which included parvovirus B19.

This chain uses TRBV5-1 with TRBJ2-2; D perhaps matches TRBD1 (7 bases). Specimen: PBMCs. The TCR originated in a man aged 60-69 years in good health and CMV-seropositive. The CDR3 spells CASSSNPGGGNPGELFF. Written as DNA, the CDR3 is TGCGCCAGCAGCTCTAACCCAGGGGGAGGTAATCCCGGGGAGCTGTTTTTT.